The rows below give T cell receptor beta chains drawn from one sample of a study of breast tumors, draining lymph nodes, adjacent tissues. In TCRdb, the multiplex PCR reads were re-called with MiXCR into one record per CDR3 protein. This sample has approximately 180,000 distinct CDR3 sequences, with about 30% found just once. Sequenced: axillary lymph node tissue. Receptor source: a female donor with breast cancer. Some clones in this sample may be carry-over from other donors' samples. The CDR3 runs from the conserved cysteine through the conserved F or W. Fields, in order: CDR3 protein, CDR3 DNA, V gene, CDR3 length, D gene, clone size, J gene. A D gene is named only where the DNA matches it firmly. Size is stated for part of the rows, as once, few or many counts, or as a class when the clone is expanded.

CATSDTRQGLGNEQFF TGTGCCACCAGTGATACCCGACAGGGGCTCGGGAATGAGCAGTTCTTC TRBV24-1 16 TRBD1 many TRBJ2-1
CASSFGQGAHREQFF TGCGCCAGCAGCTTTGGACAGGGGGCGCATAGAGAGCAGTTCTTC TRBV5-1 15 TRBD1 NA TRBJ2-1
CASRVVGLATTDTQYF TGTGCCAGCAGGGTCGTGGGACTAGCTACCACAGATACGCAGTATTTT TRBV7-9 16 TRBD2 many TRBJ2-3
CASSRGPGNTIYF TGTGCCAGCAGCCGGGGGCCTGGAAACACCATATATTTT TRBV11-2 13 NA many TRBJ1-3
CASGLAGGAARETQYF TGTGCCAGCGGACTAGCGGGGGGCGCGGCGAGAGAGACCCAGTACTTC TRBV12-3/TRBV12-4 16 TRBD2 NA TRBJ2-5
CASSYDPSGGAQYF TGTGCCAGCAGTTACGACCCCAGCGGCGGGGCCCAGTACTTC TRBV6-6 14 NA NA TRBJ2-5
CATSGFTGSRGRVWTGEKLFF TGTGCCACCAGTGGTTTCACGGGGTCGCGGGGGCGAGTCTGGACGGGTGAAAAACTGTTTTTT TRBV24-1 21 NA once TRBJ1-4
CASSPGGSNNSPLHF TGTGCCAGCAGCCCGGGAGGGAGCAATAATTCACCCCTCCACTTT TRBV7-8 15 NA many TRBJ1-6
CASTTSGGRNTIYF TGTGCCAGTACCACCTCGGGGGGACGAAACACCATATATTTT TRBV19 14 NA many TRBJ1-3
CASSSGGRRRLEQYF TGTGCCAGCAGTTCTGGGGGACGGCGCAGGCTCGAGCAGTACTTC TRBV6-6 15 NA many TRBJ2-7
CASTGGENQPQHF TGTGCCAGCACGGGAGGGGAAAATCAGCCCCAGCATTTT TRBV6-1 13 NA few TRBJ1-5
CASSLGPNTEAFF TGTGCCAGCAGTTTAGGCCCTAACACTGAAGCTTTCTTT TRBV12-3/TRBV12-4 13 NA NA TRBJ1-1
CSARDRSLPWDTGELFF TGCAGTGCTAGGGACCGAAGTCTCCCCTGGGACACCGGGGAGCTGTTTTTT TRBV20-1 17 NA NA TRBJ2-2
CSAEGLAGGVESYEQYF TGCAGTGCGGAAGGACTAGCGGGAGGGGTGGAGTCCTACGAGCAGTACTTC TRBV20-1 17 TRBD2 NA TRBJ2-7
CSARGYIGLIVDEQFF TGCAGTGCTAGAGGGTATATAGGACTAATCGTGGATGAGCAGTTCTTC TRBV20-1 16 NA NA TRBJ2-1
CSARGTFMDTGELFF TGCAGTGCTAGAGGGACATTTATGGACACCGGGGAGCTGTTTTTT TRBV20-1 15 NA many TRBJ2-2
CASSYLAGLSYEQYF TGTGCCAGCAGTTACTTAGCGGGGCTCTCCTACGAGCAGTACTTC TRBV6-2/TRBV6-3 15 TRBD2 many TRBJ2-7
CASSHSLGSTDTQYF TGTGCCAGCAGTCACTCGTTAGGTAGCACAGATACGCAGTATTTT TRBV6-6 15 NA few TRBJ2-3
CASSPGGAGANVLTF TGTGCCAGCAGCCCAGGGGGTGCTGGGGCCAACGTCCTGACTTTC TRBV3-1 15 TRBD1 many TRBJ2-6
CASSHLQGTKHQPQHF TGTGCCAGCAGTCACCTCCAGGGAACTAAGCATCAGCCCCAGCATTTT TRBV6-4 16 NA few TRBJ1-5
CASSLFPPTSGGDGTQYF TGTGCCAGCAGCTTATTCCCCCCCACTAGCGGGGGGGATGGTACGCAGTATTTT TRBV7-3 18 TRBD2 many TRBJ2-3
CSARDLRKSNEKLFF TGCAGTGCTAGAGATTTGAGGAAGTCTAATGAAAAACTGTTTTTT TRBV20-1 15 NA many TRBJ1-4
CSASWVGETQYF TGCAGTGCTAGCTGGGTGGGGGAGACCCAGTACTTC TRBV20-1 12 NA many TRBJ2-5
CASSWGTSGLSTDTQYF TGTGCCAGCAGCTGGGGGACTAGCGGGTTGAGCACAGATACGCAGTATTTT TRBV5-6 17 TRBD2 NA TRBJ2-3
CARGGTSRAGANVLTF TGTGCCAGGGGGGGGACCTCCCGGGCTGGGGCCAACGTCCTGACTTTC TRBV2 16 TRBD2 many TRBJ2-6
CASSEGAYGSPLHF TGTGCCAGCAGCGAGGGGGCTTATGGTTCACCCCTCCACTTT TRBV28 14 TRBD1 many TRBJ1-6
CASSPPLAGMSTDTQYF TGTGCCAGCAGTCCTCCACTAGCGGGAATGAGCACAGATACGCAGTATTTT TRBV6-2/TRBV6-3 17 TRBD2 many TRBJ2-3
CASSSRLQGPYEQYF TGTGCCAGCAGCTCCCGCCTACAGGGGCCCTACGAGCAGTACTTC TRBV7-2 15 TRBD1 many TRBJ2-7
CASSRGRNNEKLFF TGTGCCAGCAGCCGGGGCAGGAATAATGAAAAACTGTTTTTT TRBV3-1 14 NA NA TRBJ1-4
CASSEKTNTEAFF TGTGCCAGCAGTGAAAAGACGAACACTGAAGCTTTCTTT TRBV6-6 13 NA NA TRBJ1-1
CASSFGGNTGELFF TGTGCCAGCAGCTTTGGGGGCAACACCGGGGAGCTGTTTTTT TRBV7-3 14 NA many TRBJ2-2
CASWDGATRNEQFF TGTGCCAGCTGGGATGGGGCCACCAGGAATGAGCAGTTCTTC TRBV12-3/TRBV12-4 14 NA many TRBJ2-1
CGSSRSWRSDEQFF TGTGGCAGCAGCCGCAGTTGGAGGTCGGATGAGCAGTTCTTC TRBV5-5 14 NA NA TRBJ2-1
CASSEWGASYEPYF TGTGCCAGCAGTGAATGGGGGGCTTCCTACGAGCCGTACTTC TRBV2 14 NA NA TRBJ2-7
CASSPGWSYNSPLHF TGTGCCAGCAGCCCCGGTTGGTCCTATAATTCACCCCTCCACTTT TRBV7-8 15 NA NA TRBJ1-6
CSARDFSGDYEQYF TGCAGTGCTAGAGATTTTAGCGGGGACTACGAGCAGTACTTC TRBV20-1 14 TRBD2 NA TRBJ2-7
CASSEEVAGGPPPAGELFF TGTGCCAGCAGTGAGGAAGTAGCGGGAGGGCCCCCCCCCGCCGGGGAGCTGTTTTTT TRBV6-2/TRBV6-3 19 TRBD2 few TRBJ2-2
CASSRQGGQGNEKLFF TGTGCCAGCAGCCGACAGGGGGGACAGGGTAATGAAAAACTGTTTTTT TRBV2 16 TRBD1 NA TRBJ1-4
CASSLRGRKAGGQPQHF TGTGCCAGCAGCTTGAGAGGGAGGAAAGCCGGGGGGCAGCCCCAGCATTTT TRBV5-6 17 NA many TRBJ1-5
CASSLERGSSGSFVYNEQFF TGTGCCAGCAGCTTAGAAAGGGGAAGTAGCGGGAGTTTTGTCTACAATGAGCAGTTCTTC TRBV7-9 20 TRBD2 many TRBJ2-1
CASSLAGAGGTYEQYF TGTGCCAGCAGCTTGGCCGGGGCGGGAGGGACCTACGAGCAGTACTTC TRBV5-8 16 TRBD2 many TRBJ2-7
CASRGDGNTIYF TGTGCCAGCAGGGGGGACGGAAACACCATATATTTT TRBV5-5 12 NA many TRBJ1-3
CAWNVGANYEQYF TGTGCCTGGAACGTGGGGGCGAACTACGAGCAGTACTTC TRBV30 13 NA NA TRBJ2-7
CASSSSGGATEQFF TGTGCCAGCAGCTCTAGCGGGGGGGCCACTGAGCAGTTCTTC TRBV7-3 14 TRBD2 many TRBJ2-1
CASRLPGLAGGWEDTQYF TGTGCCAGCAGGTTACCGGGACTAGCGGGAGGGTGGGAAGATACGCAGTATTTT TRBV12-3/TRBV12-4 18 TRBD2 many TRBJ2-3
CASSYMAGRSYNEQFF TGTGCCAGCAGTTATATGGCGGGAAGGTCCTACAATGAGCAGTTCTTC TRBV6-5 16 NA NA TRBJ2-1
CASRGGVETQYF TGTGCCAGCCGGGGCGGGGTAGAGACCCAGTACTTC TRBV2 12 NA many TRBJ2-5
CATSDLSNTDTQYF TGTGCCACCAGTGATTTAAGCAACACAGATACGCAGTATTTT TRBV24-1 14 NA NA TRBJ2-3
CASSLAGAGHQPQHF TGTGCCAGTAGTCTCGCAGGGGCCGGGCATCAGCCCCAGCATTTT TRBV19 15 NA once TRBJ1-5
CAWKNPDRGLTGELFF TGTGCCTGGAAAAACCCGGACAGGGGCCTCACCGGGGAGCTGTTTTTT TRBV30 16 TRBD1 many TRBJ2-2
CASSLDRDYGYAF TGCGCCAGCAGCTTGGACAGGGACTATGGCTACGCCTTC TRBV7-2 13 TRBD1 NA TRBJ1-2
CASSLDGTYGYTF TGCGCCAGCAGCTTGGACGGAACCTATGGCTACACCTTC TRBV5-1 13 NA many TRBJ1-2
CSVEYSTFRDGNTEAFF TGCAGCGTTGAATACAGCACCTTCCGGGACGGGAACACTGAAGCTTTCTTT TRBV29-1 17 NA NA TRBJ1-1
CASSLSAF TGCGCCAGCAGCTTGTCGGCGTTT TRBV5-1 8 NA NA TRBJ1-4